Shown below are 14 T cell receptor beta chains from a single sample sequenced in a study of identifying expanded T cells in peripheral blood. The repertoire was sequenced with immunoSEQ multiplex PCR; TCRdb's copy has only in-frame clones and lacks some. Here the sample spans some 100,000 clones, about 88% being singletons. The sample taken for sequencing was blood. These receptors were obtained from a person between 18 and 69 years old in good health.

This chain links TRBV6-1 with TRBJ2-3; D remains ambiguous. The V gene lost 2 bases and the J gene lost 5 bases, with 5 bases spanning the gap. The germline V gene encodes CDR1 MNHNS and CDR2 SASEGT. This CDR3 is built from 12 residues. The CDR3 is CASSELGDTQYF. DNA for the CDR3: TGTGCCAGCAGTGAACTGGGAGATACGCAGTATTTT.

This clone appeared a single time. The chain employs TRBV5-5 and TRBJ1-5; the D gene is possibly TRBD1 (6 bases). The ends were cut back, 3 bases at V and 1 base at J, with 11 bases in the middle. The CDR3 extends over 15 amino acids. Germline V lookup: CDR1 SGHKS, CDR2 YYEKEE (reference sequence). CDR3: CASSYGTNSNQPQHF. The CDR3 region has the DNA TGTGCCAGCAGCTATGGGACAAACAGCAATCAGCCCCAGCATTTT.

In nucleotides, the CDR3 is TGTGCCATCAGTGAGTCGCCGGGGCAAGAGACCCAGTACTTC. Encoded protein: CAISESPGQETQYF. The genes are TRBV10-3 and TRBJ2-5; the D gene is possibly TRBD2 (5 bases). Germline loops: CDR1 ENHRY, CDR2 SYGVKD. With 0 bases removed from V and 2 bases from J, the gap between germline ends came to 7 bases. This CDR3 spans 14 amino acids.

This clone was counted a few times. The chain carries TRBV5-1 and TRBJ2-5, with D possibly being TRBD2 (5 bases). The CDR3 is 13 residues long. Germline assignment: CDR1 SGHRS and CDR2 YFSETQ. Trimming took off 5 bases at V and 5 bases at J, with 13 bases between the two ends. This CDR3 reads CASSRELRETQYF. Here the CDR3 DNA reads TGCGCCAGCAGTCGGGAACTAAGGGAGACCCAGTACTTC.

This chain connects TRBV5-1 to TRBJ2-7, with D hard to call. In germline, CDR1 is SGHRS, CDR2 YFSETQ. V gave up 7 bases and J gave up 4 bases, with 12 bases separating them. The CDR3 sequence is 12 residues long. The CDR3 bases are TGCGCCAGCTCCCAGGACGGTTACGAGCAGTACTTC. Protein sequence: CASSQDGYEQYF.

This clone showed up just once. The chain has TRBV5-1 and TRBJ1-2; no clear D gene. Trimming stripped 9 bases from V and 4 bases from J, with 13 bases between. Per germline, CDR1 SGHRS and CDR2 YFSETQ. The CDR3 runs 12 residues. The CDR3 DNA sequence: TGCGCCACCTCCGAGGTGGGCTATGGCTACACCTTC. Protein product: CATSEVGYGYTF.

This clone was picked up a small number of times. The chain combines TRBV7-2 with TRBJ1-6, with D perhaps matching TRBD1 (6 bases). Trimming removed 5 bases from V and 8 bases from J, with 16 bases in between. This CDR3 has 15 residues. Germline CDR1 reads SGHTA; CDR2 reads FQGNSA. CDR3 DNA: TGTGCCAGCAGCAAGAAAACAGGGATGGATTCACCCCTCCACTTT. It specifies CASSKKTGMDSPLHF.

V gene TRBV6-5 combines with J gene TRBJ2-7; D not certain. This CDR3 has 12 amino acids. Germline V gene data show CDR1 as MNHEY and CDR2 as SVGAGI. Trimming took 6 bases from V and 3 from J, leaving 9 bases between them. CDR3 loop: CASSPTDYEQYF. CDR3 in DNA: TGTGCCAGCAGCCCCACAGACTACGAGCAGTACTTC.

Only a few counts were recorded for this clone. The J gene is TRBJ1-2, the V gene TRBV2; D not resolved. The germline CDR1 and CDR2 sequences are SNHLY and FYNNEI. The CDR3 runs 14 residues. Between the trimmed V and J ends, which lost 1 base and 1 base, there was a span of 7 bases. The CDR3 DNA follows: TGTGCCAGCAGTGAAGGGCTGATTAACTATGGCTACACCTTC. Residues: CASSEGLINYGYTF.

The gene calls are TRBV11-3 and TRBJ2-3; the match to TRBD1 covers 7 bases. The trim removed 0 bases at V and 10 bases at J, leaving 7 bases unmatched. The length of the CDR3 is 14 residues. Germline assignment: CDR1 SGHNT and CDR2 YENEEA. CDR3 in DNA: TGTGCCAGCAGCTTAGATCCTTCTGGGACAGCGCAGTATTTT. Protein sequence: CASSLDPSGTAQYF.

The chain links TRBV2 to TRBJ1-2, with 10 bases matching TRBD1. The length of the CDR3 is 14 residues. J gave up 5 bases and V 5 bases, and 5 bases lay outside the gene matches. In germline, CDR1 is SNHLY, CDR2 FYNNEI. CDR3 sequence reads: CASSLRQGAYGYTF. Written as DNA, the CDR3 is TGTGCCAGCAGTCTCCGACAGGGGGCATATGGCTACACCTTC. Variable domain in full (rest from reference TRBV2 and TRBJ1-2): EPEVTQTPSHQVTQMGQEVILRCVPISNHLYFYWYRQILGQKVEFLVSFYNNEISEKSEIFDDQFSVERPDGSNFTLKIRSTKLEDSAMYFCASSLRQGAYGYTFGSGTRLTVV.

The chain carries TRBV5-6 and TRBJ1-2, with D tentatively TRBD1 (5 bases). There are 15 residues in the CDR3. The germline gives CDR1 SGHDT, CDR2 YYEEEE. Trimming removed 4 bases from V and 3 bases from J, with 16 bases in between. CDR3 DNA sequence: TGTGCCAGCAGCGGAGGGACCCCCAGACACTATGGCTACACCTTC. Translation gives CASSGGTPRHYGYTF.

This chain uses TRBV5-6 with TRBJ2-4; 9 bases align to TRBD2. The CDR3 loop spans 14 amino acids. The germline V gene has CDR1 SGHDT and CDR2 YYEEEE. Trimming at V came to 4 bases and at J to 7 bases, leaving 6 bases not matched to a gene. CDR3 sequence reads: CASSPPSGVNIQYF. The CDR3 coding sequence is TGTGCCAGCAGCCCACCTAGCGGGGTGAACATTCAGTACTTC.

This chain connects TRBV7-2 to TRBJ1-2; 9 nucleotides agree with TRBD1. The CDR3 contains 14 residues. Trimming took 5 bases from V and 4 from J; bases not matched to a gene: 5. Germline V gene data show CDR1 as SGHTA and CDR2 as FQGNSA. The CDR3 sequence: CASSPDRGAYGYTF. CDR3 nucleotides: TGTGCCAGCAGCCCGGACAGGGGCGCCTATGGCTACACCTTC.